What follows are 27 T cell receptor beta chains derived from one specimen sequenced in a study of graft-versus-host responses after intestinal transplantation. Libraries were prepared by immunoSEQ multiplex PCR; TCRdb keeps only in-frame clonotypes and omits some of them. The table includes around 120,000 clones, 90% detected once. Antigens of these TCRs are unknown. The specimen was unstimulated CD4+ T cells sorted from spleen or lymph node cells, collected before intestinal transplant. Receptors originate from a human donor who received an intestinal transplant.

The chain combines TRBV5-1 with TRBJ1-1; D is possibly TRBD1 (5 bases). Trimming left V 0 bases short and J 3 bases short, with 12 bases between. The length of the CDR3 is 15 residues. The germline V gene encodes CDR1 SGHRS and CDR2 YFSETQ. CDR3 sequence: CASSLANAGHTEAFF. The CDR3 DNA follows: TGCGCCAGCAGCTTGGCCAATGCGGGGCACACTGAAGCTTTCTTT. Filled out from reference TRBV5-1 and TRBJ1-1, the complete variable domain reads KAGVTQTPRYLIKTRGQQVTLSCSPISGHRSVSWYQQTPGQGLQFLFEYFSETQRNKGNFPGRFSGRQFSNSRSEMNVSTLELGDSALYLCASSLANAGHTEAFFGQGTRLTVV.

The chain has TRBV4-3 and TRBJ1-1, with D maybe TRBD1 (5 bases). Germline CDR1 is LGHNA and CDR2 is YSLEER. CDR3 length: 16 amino acids. The germline V and J ends were trimmed by 1 base and 0 bases, with 12 bases remaining between them. The CDR3 region has the DNA TGCGCCAGCAGCCAAGCTCCAGGGAATTTGAACACTGAAGCTTTCTTT. Its translation: CASSQAPGNLNTEAFF.

This clone was counted a single time. The genes are TRBV4-2 and TRBJ1-2, with a weak D call TRBD1 (5 bases). The germline gives CDR1 LGHNA, CDR2 YNFKEQ. Trimming cost V 0 bases and J 7 bases, with 18 bases left between them. The CDR3 is 16 residues long. CDR3 DNA: TGTGCCAGCAGCCAAGAACCCCCAGGGAATGGGGTTGGCTACACCTTC. This gives the protein CASSQEPPGNGVGYTF.

The chain is built from TRBV27 and TRBJ1-6; 7 bases map to TRBD1. CDR1 MNHEY and CDR2 SMNVEV come from the germline V gene (reference sequence). The CDR3 has 18 residues. The V and J ends lost 4 bases and 8 bases, in that order; junction bases with no gene match: 17. The DNA for the CDR3 is TGTGCCAGCAGTTCCCGCCGACAGGGCCTACCTCTCTATTCACCCCTCCACTTT. Its translation is CASSSRRQGLPLYSPLHF.

This sequence joins TRBV5-4 and TRBJ1-1; D might be TRBD1 (5 bases). Germline V CDR1 and CDR2: SGHNT, YYREEE (reference sequence). V gave up 2 bases and J gave up 0 bases, with 14 bases separating them. This CDR3 contains 16 residues. Written as DNA, the CDR3 is TGTGCCAGCAGCTTTACTCTAGTAGGGGTGAACACTGAAGCTTTCTTT. As protein: CASSFTLVGVNTEAFF.

The V call is TRBV2, the J call TRBJ2-7; maybe TRBD1 (6 bases). The germline CDR1 and CDR2 sequences are SNHLY and FYNNEI. This CDR3 region has 13 residues. V dropped 3 bases and J dropped 2 bases, with 8 bases sitting between them. The CDR3 bases are TGTGCCAGCAGTGATTACAGGGCCTACGAGCAGTACTTC. This encodes CASSDYRAYEQYF.

This clone was found once. V gene TRBV6-6 combines with J gene TRBJ2-2; 9 bases agree with TRBD1. The CDR3 extends over 13 amino acids. Germline V gives CDR1 MNHNY, CDR2 SVGAGI (reference sequence). Unmatched junction bases numbered 8, after V lost 10 bases and J lost 8 bases. This chain's CDR3 is CATYRGQGGELFF. CDR3 bases: TGTGCCACCTACAGGGGGCAGGGAGGGGAGCTGTTTTTT.

The rearrangement uses TRBV18 and TRBJ2-7, with 7 nucleotides matching TRBD2. Looked up from germline, CDR1 is KGHSH and CDR2 is LQKENI. The CDR3 covers 15 residues. V shed 3 bases and J 0 bases; nucleotides not matched to a gene: 5. The chain's CDR3 is CASSPGTTYSYEQYF. The CDR3, as DNA: TGTGCCAGCTCACCTGGGACTACCTACTCCTACGAGCAGTACTTC.

The rearrangement joins TRBV5-1 to TRBJ1-1, with 7 bases identical to TRBD1. Germline values: CDR1 SGHRS, CDR2 YFSETQ. There are 14 residues in the CDR3. Trimming at V came to 1 base and at J to 5 bases, leaving 5 bases not matched to a gene. The CDR3 DNA sequence: TGCGCCAGCAGCTTGCGGGGACAGAGGACTGAAGCTTTCTTT. Translation: CASSLRGQRTEAFF.

The CDR3 spells CASSPPSGTALAKNIQYF. CDR3 nucleotide sequence: TGTGCCAGCTCACCTCCATCGGGGACAGCTCTAGCCAAAAACATTCAGTACTTC. V and J are TRBV18 and TRBJ2-4; 7 positions agree with TRBD1. The germline gives CDR1 KGHSH, CDR2 LQKENI. The V segment lost 3 bases and the J segment 0 bases; nucleotides outside the gene matches: 11. CDR3 length equals 18 residues.

The rearrangement joins TRBV21-1 to TRBJ2-1; the D call of TRBD2 is as the table states it, not checked on the DNA. TRBV21-1 is a recognized pseudogene. The CDR3 loop spans 14 amino acids. CDR3 amino acids: CASAGSGSYNEQFF. Here the CDR3 DNA reads TGTGCGAGCGCCGGGTCGGGGTCCTACAATGAGCAGTTCTTC.

The chain couples TRBV30 to TRBJ2-3; possibly TRBD2 for D (5 bases). The CDR3 length is 13 residues. Germline V gene data show CDR1 as GTSNPN and CDR2 as SVGIG (reference sequence). V dropped 2 bases and J dropped 11 bases, with 17 bases sitting between them. CDR3 coding DNA: TGTGCCTGGAGTATGGCGGGCCATCGAGGGCAGTATTTT. Protein product: CAWSMAGHRGQYF.

The chain is built from TRBV10-1 and TRBJ2-2; 10 bases map to TRBD1. J lost 0 bases, V lost 8 bases, and 6 bases had no gene match. The CDR3 totals 16 residues. CDR1 and CDR2 from the germline V gene are WNHNN and SYGVQD (reference sequence). The CDR3 nucleotides read TGCGCCAGCCGGACAGGGGGAGCGGCGAACACCGGGGAGCTGTTTTTT. This gives the protein CASRTGGAANTGELFF.

The rearrangement uses TRBV18 and TRBJ2-3, with D perhaps matching TRBD2 (5 bases). V was clipped by 3 bases and J by 2 bases, with 12 bases between them. From germline, CDR1 is KGHSH and CDR2 LQKENI. The CDR3 is 15 residues long. The CDR3 here is CASSPAVGVTDTQYF. In nucleotides, the CDR3 is TGTGCCAGCTCACCTGCTGTCGGGGTCACAGATACGCAGTATTTT.

The V call is TRBV7-9, the J call TRBJ1-2, with TRBD1 as a possible D gene (5 bases). CDR1 is SEHNR, CDR2 FQNEAQ, per germline (reference sequence). The CDR3 loop spans 12 amino acids. V shed 6 bases and J shed 8 bases, with 13 bases lying between them. CDR3 in DNA: TGTGCCAGCAGACCAGGGTTTTACGGCTACACCTTC. It specifies CASRPGFYGYTF.

The rearrangement uses TRBV30 and TRBJ2-1; 16 nucleotides match TRBD2. CDR3 length: 15 residues. The germline CDR1 and CDR2 sequences are GTSNPN and SVGIG (reference sequence). V shed 6 bases, J shed 7 bases, and the junction held 6 bases outside the gene matches. The DNA of the CDR3 is TGTGCCTGCCCGGGACTAGCGGGGGGGGTAAATGAGCAGTTCTTC. Translating it yields CACPGLAGGVNEQFF.

This sequence joins TRBV28 and TRBJ2-7, with D possibly matching TRBD2 (6 bases). The CDR3 has 15 amino acids. V was pared by 3 bases and J by 2 bases, with 14 bases between. The germline gives CDR1 MDHEN, CDR2 SYDVKM. The CDR3 nucleotides read TGTGCCAGCAGTTTCCGAGGGACTCCCCCCTACGAGCAGTACTTC. It specifies CASSFRGTPPYEQYF.

The chain links TRBV30 to TRBJ1-1; 9 nucleotides align to TRBD1. Trimming removed 1 base from V and 0 bases from J; junction bases left unmatched: 6. This CDR3 region has 16 residues. The germline gives CDR1 GTSNPN, CDR2 SVGIG (reference sequence). The CDR3 nucleotides read TGTGCCTGGAGTGGTGGGACAGGGAGGATGAACACTGAAGCTTTCTTT. Protein sequence: CAWSGGTGRMNTEAFF. Full variable domain (rest looked up from reference TRBV30 and TRBJ1-1): SQTIHQWPATLVQPVGSPLSLECTVEGTSNPNLYWYRQAAGRGLQLLFYSVGIGQISSEVPQNLSASRPQDRQFILSSKKLLLSDSGFYLCAWSGGTGRMNTEAFFGQGTRLTVV.

This clone was observed once. The chain carries TRBV21-1 and TRBJ2-5; whether TRBD2, the table's D call, matches the DNA was not checked. TRBV21-1 is deemed a pseudogene. The CDR3 is made up of 13 amino acids. DNA for the CDR3: TGTGCCAGCTGCCACGGGGGGTGGGAGACCCAGTACTTC. It yields the protein CASCHGGWETQYF.

The V call is TRBV4-2, the J call TRBJ2-3, with TRBD2 identical over 8 bases. CDR1 is LGHNA, CDR2 YNFKEQ, per germline. J was trimmed by 1 base and V by 1 base; bases with no gene match: 13. This CDR3 spans 19 amino acids. The CDR3 is CASSQVGTGGPRGTDTQYF. The CDR3 coding sequence is TGTGCCAGCAGCCAAGTGGGGACGGGGGGGCCTAGAGGCACAGATACGCAGTATTTT.

V usage is TRBV4-1 and J usage is TRBJ2-7; 13 positions match TRBD2. This CDR3 contains 17 residues. Germline V CDR1 and CDR2: MGHRA, YSYEKL. V was pared by 2 bases and J by 0 bases, with 4 bases of the junction left unmatched. The CDR3 sequence: CASSQKRTSGSSYEQYF. CDR3 bases: TGCGCCAGCAGCCAAAAAAGGACTAGCGGGAGCTCCTACGAGCAGTACTTC.

V is TRBV6-6 and J is TRBJ2-3; the match to TRBD2 covers 12 bases. The length of the CDR3 is 14 residues. Per the germline V gene, CDR1 is MNHNY and CDR2 is SVGAGI (reference sequence). V gave up 7 bases and J gave up 6 bases; unmatched junction bases: 5. The CDR3 nucleotides read TGTGCCAGCATGGGGGGGACTAGCGGGGATACGCAGTATTTT. Its translation is CASMGGTSGDTQYF.

V gene TRBV18 combines with J gene TRBJ2-7; 9 bases line up with TRBD1. The V and J ends lost 2 bases and 0 bases, in that order; junction bases with no gene match: 11. The CDR3 contains 18 residues. Germline V gene lookup returns CDR1 KGHSH and CDR2 LQKENI. The CDR3 DNA follows: TGTGCCAGCTCACCAAGACAGGGACAGGGCCAGAGCTCCTACGAGCAGTACTTC. It is translated as CASSPRQGQGQSSYEQYF.

The rearrangement joins TRBV7-2 to TRBJ2-3, with TRBD2 identical over 14 bases. The CDR3 extends over 16 amino acids. The ends lost 4 bases at V and 4 bases at J; junction bases unmatched: 4. Germline V gene lookup returns CDR1 SGHTA and CDR2 FQGNSA. CDR3 protein: CASSSRLAGGSDTQYF. The DNA of the CDR3 is TGTGCCAGCAGCTCCCGACTAGCGGGAGGGTCAGATACGCAGTATTTT.

The V and J genes are TRBV7-2 and TRBJ2-2; D possibly corresponds to TRBD2 (5 bases). V dropped 3 bases and J dropped 0 bases, with 14 bases sitting between them. Per the germline V gene, CDR1 is SGHTA and CDR2 is FQGNSA. This CDR3 is built from 17 residues. The CDR3 sequence: CASSLDFSRANTGELFF. In DNA, the CDR3 is TGTGCCAGCAGCTTGGACTTCTCCCGGGCGAACACCGGGGAGCTGTTTTTT.

This rearrangement joins TRBV5-1 to TRBJ2-1; 8 bases line up with TRBD2. CDR1 and CDR2 (germline): SGHRS, YFSETQ. J gave up 4 bases and V 4 bases, and 10 bases lay outside the gene matches. The CDR3 spans 16 residues. CDR3 coding DNA: TGCGCCAGCAGCCAGATAGCGGGGAGCCGTTACAATGAGCAGTTCTTC. Translation gives CASSQIAGSRYNEQFF.

The gene calls are TRBV6-1 and TRBJ2-1; D might be TRBD1 (5 bases). Per the germline V gene, CDR1 is MNHNS and CDR2 is SASEGT. Trimming took off 5 bases at V and 3 bases at J, with 14 bases between the two ends. This CDR3 has 15 amino acids. CDR3 protein: CASSRQGKGYNEQFF. CDR3 DNA sequence: TGTGCCAGCAGTCGGCAGGGTAAAGGCTACAATGAGCAGTTCTTC.